Listed below are T cell receptor beta chains from one sample, sequenced in a study of T cells after yellow fever vaccination. TCRdb re-analysed the 5' RACE reads in MiXCR, keeping a single row per CDR3 protein. The sample comprises around 68,000 distinct CDR3 sequences, 7.3% of which are singletons, and roughly 29% rests with the top ten. Material: CD8+ T cells sorted from PBMCs, obtained less than 11 days after the first yellow fever vaccination. These receptors were obtained from a man aged 18 to 30 who received the YFV17D yellow fever vaccine. Each CDR3 is given with its conserved first and last residue. A D gene is named only where the DNA matches it firmly. The size field is filled for only some rows; it gives once, few, many or a size class.

j_call: TRBJ2-3; d_call: .; clone_size: many; v_call: TRBV27; cdr3_aa: CASTYLSSPTQYF; cdr3_nt: TGTGCCAGCACCTATCTCTCGAGCCCTACGCAGTATTTT
j_call: TRBJ1-1; d_call: TRBD1; clone_size: many; v_call: TRBV12-3/TRBV12-4; cdr3_aa: CASSPWTGRAEAFF; cdr3_nt: TGTGCCAGCAGTCCCTGGACAGGGAGGGCTGAAGCTTTCTTT
j_call: TRBJ2-3; d_call: TRBD2; clone_size: .; v_call: TRBV4-3; cdr3_aa: CASSREGGRSADTQYF; cdr3_nt: TGCGCCAGCAGCCGAGAGGGAGGGCGTTCGGCAGATACGCAGTATTTT
j_call: TRBJ2-2; d_call: .; clone_size: .; v_call: TRBV7-2; cdr3_aa: CASEKIPTGELFF; cdr3_nt: TGTGCCAGCGAAAAGATCCCCACCGGGGAGCTGTTTTTT
j_call: TRBJ2-1; d_call: TRBD2; clone_size: many; v_call: TRBV20-1; cdr3_aa: CSARYPSGANEQFF; cdr3_nt: TGCAGTGCTAGATACCCGAGCGGGGCGAATGAGCAGTTCTTC
j_call: TRBJ1-5; d_call: .; clone_size: .; v_call: TRBV4-1; cdr3_aa: CASSHPDKQPQHF; cdr3_nt: TGCGCCAGCAGTCATCCGGACAAACAGCCCCAGCATTTT
j_call: TRBJ1-1; d_call: .; clone_size: many; v_call: TRBV5-1; cdr3_aa: CASSPAGTPNTEAFF; cdr3_nt: TGCGCCAGCAGCCCGGCCGGGACACCGAACACTGAAGCTTTCTTT
j_call: TRBJ1-6; d_call: TRBD1; clone_size: few; v_call: TRBV6-5; cdr3_aa: CASSWDREGNSPLHF; cdr3_nt: TGTGCCAGCAGTTGGGACAGGGAGGGCAATTCACCCCTCCACTTT
j_call: TRBJ1-6; d_call: .; clone_size: few; v_call: TRBV4-3; cdr3_aa: CASSQDTLGRNNSPLHF; cdr3_nt: TGCGCCAGCAGCCAAGACACTCTAGGGCGAAATAATTCACCCCTCCACTTT
j_call: TRBJ2-5; d_call: .; clone_size: few; v_call: TRBV5-1; cdr3_aa: CASSWAGVLETQYF; cdr3_nt: TGCGCCAGCAGCTGGGCCGGTGTATTGGAGACCCAGTACTTC
j_call: TRBJ2-1; d_call: .; clone_size: many; v_call: TRBV12-3/TRBV12-4; cdr3_aa: CASSPLTVGNEQFF; cdr3_nt: TGTGCCAGCAGCCCACTGACGGTGGGCAATGAGCAGTTCTTC
j_call: TRBJ2-3; d_call: TRBD2; clone_size: many; v_call: TRBV27; cdr3_aa: CASSQLAGEQYF; cdr3_nt: TGTGCCAGCAGCCAGCTAGCGGGGGAGCAGTATTTT
j_call: TRBJ2-4; d_call: .; clone_size: .; v_call: TRBV4-1; cdr3_aa: CASSHDSLAKNIQYF; cdr3_nt: TGCGCCAGCAGCCACGACAGTTTAGCCAAAAACATTCAGTACTTC
j_call: TRBJ2-1; d_call: .; clone_size: few; v_call: TRBV7-6; cdr3_aa: CASSLDGGYEQFF; cdr3_nt: TGTGCCAGCAGCTTAGATGGGGGGTACGAGCAGTTCTTC
j_call: TRBJ1-1; d_call: .; clone_size: many; v_call: TRBV6-5; cdr3_aa: CASSYYSPQGNTEAFF; cdr3_nt: TGTGCCAGCAGTTACTACTCCCCCCAGGGGAACACTGAAGCTTTCTTT
j_call: TRBJ1-5; d_call: .; clone_size: many; v_call: TRBV6-2/TRBV6-3; cdr3_aa: CASSYDPLAGWQPQHF; cdr3_nt: TGTGCCAGCAGTTACGACCCTCTGGCAGGGTGGCAGCCCCAGCATTTT
j_call: TRBJ2-7; d_call: .; clone_size: .; v_call: TRBV12-3/TRBV12-4; cdr3_aa: CASSLWGVTYEQYF; cdr3_nt: TGTGCCAGCAGTTTATGGGGGGTAACCTACGAGCAGTACTTC
j_call: TRBJ1-6; d_call: TRBD1; clone_size: many; v_call: TRBV18; cdr3_aa: CASSYRGGTNSPLHF; cdr3_nt: TGTGCCAGCTCTTACAGGGGAGGGACGAATTCACCCCTCCACTTT
j_call: TRBJ1-4; d_call: .; clone_size: many; v_call: TRBV20-1; cdr3_aa: CSASDVRSRKLFF; cdr3_nt: TGCAGTGCTAGTGATGTCCGCTCACGGAAACTGTTTTTT
j_call: TRBJ2-3; d_call: TRBD2; clone_size: many; v_call: TRBV6-5; cdr3_aa: CASSYDPSGASRSGTQYF; cdr3_nt: TGTGCCAGCAGTTACGATCCCAGCGGGGCTTCGAGATCGGGTACGCAGTATTTT
j_call: TRBJ2-7; d_call: .; clone_size: many; v_call: TRBV4-1; cdr3_aa: CASSQGPVRVTSYEQYF; cdr3_nt: TGCGCCAGCAGCCAAGGCCCCGTTAGGGTCACGTCCTACGAGCAGTACTTC
j_call: TRBJ2-3; d_call: .; clone_size: many; v_call: TRBV4-3; cdr3_aa: CASSQEVPPSTDTQYF; cdr3_nt: TGCGCCAGCAGCCAAGAGGTCCCCCCTAGCACAGATACGCAGTATTTT
j_call: TRBJ2-1; d_call: TRBD1; clone_size: many; v_call: TRBV27; cdr3_aa: CASKQGIINEQFF; cdr3_nt: TGTGCCAGCAAACAGGGGATTATCAATGAGCAGTTCTTC
j_call: TRBJ1-3; d_call: .; clone_size: many; v_call: TRBV12-3/TRBV12-4; cdr3_aa: CASSFVSTVRNTIYF; cdr3_nt: TGTGCCAGCAGTTTCGTCTCCACAGTTCGAAACACCATATATTTT
j_call: TRBJ2-7; d_call: .; clone_size: many; v_call: TRBV4-1; cdr3_aa: CASSQDHFQGRNYEQYF; cdr3_nt: TGCGCCAGCAGCCAAGATCATTTCCAAGGACGGAACTACGAGCAGTACTTC
j_call: TRBJ1-1; d_call: TRBD1; clone_size: many; v_call: TRBV7-3; cdr3_aa: CASSEGQGWTEAFF; cdr3_nt: TGTGCCAGCAGCGAAGGACAGGGTTGGACTGAAGCTTTCTTT
j_call: TRBJ1-1; d_call: .; clone_size: few; v_call: TRBV2; cdr3_aa: CASTRMNTEAFF; cdr3_nt: TGTGCCAGCACTCGGATGAACACTGAAGCTTTCTTT
j_call: TRBJ1-1; d_call: .; clone_size: .; v_call: TRBV7-9; cdr3_aa: CASSFFSENTEAFF; cdr3_nt: TGTGCCAGCAGCTTTTTTTCTGAGAACACTGAAGCTTTCTTT
j_call: TRBJ1-6; d_call: TRBD1; clone_size: .; v_call: TRBV20-1; cdr3_aa: CSARDLSGTDILNSPLHF; cdr3_nt: TGCAGTGCTAGAGATCTCTCAGGGACAGACATCTTAAATTCACCCCTCCACTTT
j_call: TRBJ2-1; d_call: TRBD1; clone_size: .; v_call: TRBV5-8; cdr3_aa: CASSLGQGYNEQFF; cdr3_nt: TGTGCCAGCAGCTTGGGACAGGGCTACAATGAGCAGTTCTTC
j_call: TRBJ2-5; d_call: TRBD2; clone_size: many; v_call: TRBV12-3/TRBV12-4; cdr3_aa: CASSFPGSGGGQETQYF; cdr3_nt: TGTGCCAGCAGTTTCCCGGGTAGCGGGGGGGGGCAAGAGACCCAGTACTTC
j_call: TRBJ2-5; d_call: .; clone_size: few; v_call: TRBV4-2; cdr3_aa: CASSQALGKTQYF; cdr3_nt: TGTGCCAGCAGCCAAGCCTTAGGGAAGACCCAGTACTTC
j_call: TRBJ1-2; d_call: TRBD1; clone_size: many; v_call: TRBV12-3/TRBV12-4; cdr3_aa: CASSPTIGTVNGYTF; cdr3_nt: TGTGCCAGCAGCCCCACCATCGGGACAGTTAATGGCTACACCTTC
j_call: TRBJ2-5; d_call: .; clone_size: few; v_call: TRBV9; cdr3_aa: CASSAPPREGEGETQYF; cdr3_nt: TGTGCCAGCAGCGCCCCTCCCCGGGAAGGGGAAGGTGAGACCCAGTACTTC
j_call: TRBJ1-5; d_call: .; clone_size: .; v_call: TRBV29-1; cdr3_aa: CSAGDASSNQPQHF; cdr3_nt: TGCAGCGCTGGGGACGCTTCGAGCAATCAGCCCCAGCATTTT
j_call: TRBJ1-2; d_call: TRBD1; clone_size: many; v_call: TRBV6-5; cdr3_aa: CASSYRGRDGYTF; cdr3_nt: TGTGCCAGCAGTTACAGGGGGCGAGACGGCTACACCTTC
j_call: TRBJ2-5; d_call: .; clone_size: few; v_call: TRBV5-8; cdr3_aa: CASTSGTGETQYF; cdr3_nt: TGTGCCAGCACTTCCGGGACCGGGGAGACCCAGTACTTC
j_call: TRBJ2-5; d_call: TRBD1; clone_size: many; v_call: TRBV9; cdr3_aa: CASSVGRDSQETQYF; cdr3_nt: TGTGCCAGCAGCGTAGGAAGGGACAGTCAAGAGACCCAGTACTTC
j_call: TRBJ2-3; d_call: TRBD2; clone_size: .; v_call: TRBV10-3; cdr3_aa: CAISLAGGIGDTQYF; cdr3_nt: TGTGCCATCAGTCTAGCGGGGGGCATCGGGGATACGCAGTATTTT
j_call: TRBJ1-2; d_call: .; clone_size: .; v_call: TRBV9; cdr3_aa: CASGTSYGYTF; cdr3_nt: TGTGCCAGCGGCACGAGCTATGGCTACACCTTC
j_call: TRBJ1-2; d_call: TRBD1; clone_size: few; v_call: TRBV4-1; cdr3_aa: CASSQDTRTGLRYGYTF; cdr3_nt: TGCGCCAGCAGCCAAGATACGAGGACAGGGTTACGGTATGGCTACACCTTC
j_call: TRBJ1-5; d_call: .; clone_size: few; v_call: TRBV19; cdr3_aa: CASRETDYSNQPQHF; cdr3_nt: TGTGCCAGTAGGGAGACGGACTATAGCAATCAGCCCCAGCATTTT
j_call: TRBJ1-2; d_call: .; clone_size: many; v_call: TRBV4-3; cdr3_aa: CASSPGPKTNYGYTF; cdr3_nt: TGCGCCAGCAGCCCCGGACCCAAGACTAACTATGGCTACACCTTC
j_call: TRBJ1-4; d_call: .; clone_size: few; v_call: TRBV27; cdr3_aa: CASSLSVVNEKLFF; cdr3_nt: TGTGCCAGCAGTCTCTCGGTTGTAAATGAAAAACTGTTTTTT
j_call: TRBJ2-1; d_call: .; clone_size: many; v_call: TRBV7-9; cdr3_aa: CASSRRYNEQFF; cdr3_nt: TGTGCCAGCAGCCGGCGATACAATGAGCAGTTCTTC
j_call: TRBJ2-7; d_call: .; clone_size: .; v_call: TRBV6-2/TRBV6-3; cdr3_aa: CASSYSHREQYF; cdr3_nt: TGTGCCAGCAGTTACTCCCACCGGGAACAGTACTTC
j_call: TRBJ1-6; d_call: .; clone_size: many; v_call: TRBV6-5; cdr3_aa: CASSYWGEAYNSPLHF; cdr3_nt: TGTGCCAGCAGTTACTGGGGGGAGGCCTATAATTCACCCCTCCACTTT
j_call: TRBJ2-7; d_call: TRBD1; clone_size: many; v_call: TRBV7-9; cdr3_aa: CASSDRDSYEQYF; cdr3_nt: TGTGCCAGCAGCGACCGGGACAGCTACGAGCAGTACTTC
j_call: TRBJ2-7; d_call: .; clone_size: few; v_call: TRBV19; cdr3_aa: CASSTPGPREQYF; cdr3_nt: TGTGCCAGTTCCACCCCGGGACCGCGCGAGCAGTACTTC
j_call: TRBJ2-2; d_call: TRBD2; clone_size: many; v_call: TRBV12-3/TRBV12-4; cdr3_aa: CASSPAGPMPAGELFF; cdr3_nt: TGTGCCAGCAGCCCAGCGGGACCGATGCCTGCCGGGGAGCTGTTTTTT
j_call: TRBJ1-6; d_call: .; clone_size: many; v_call: TRBV24-1; cdr3_aa: CAPAEVPGLDNSPLHF; cdr3_nt: TGTGCCCCCGCGGAGGTCCCCGGACTGGATAATTCACCCCTCCACTTT
j_call: TRBJ2-5; d_call: .; clone_size: few; v_call: TRBV4-3; cdr3_aa: CASSQDGGETQYF; cdr3_nt: TGCGCCAGCAGCCAAGATGGGGGGGAGACCCAGTACTTC
j_call: TRBJ1-2; d_call: .; clone_size: many; v_call: TRBV4-1; cdr3_aa: CASSQEAGFYGYTF; cdr3_nt: TGCGCCAGCAGCCAAGAAGCCGGCTTCTATGGCTACACCTTC
j_call: TRBJ2-7; d_call: .; clone_size: many; v_call: TRBV7-9; cdr3_aa: CASSFKGRAYEQYF; cdr3_nt: TGTGCCAGCAGCTTTAAAGGGAGAGCCTACGAGCAGTACTTC
j_call: TRBJ2-1; d_call: .; clone_size: many; v_call: TRBV18; cdr3_aa: CASSGLYYNEQFF; cdr3_nt: TGTGCCAGCTCGGGACTTTACTACAATGAGCAGTTCTTC
j_call: TRBJ1-2; d_call: TRBD1; clone_size: .; v_call: TRBV13; cdr3_aa: CASSLAGTGGSHGYTF; cdr3_nt: TGTGCCAGCAGCTTGGCCGGGACAGGGGGCTCCCATGGCTACACCTTC
j_call: TRBJ2-5; d_call: TRBD2; clone_size: many; v_call: TRBV10-3; cdr3_aa: CAISEFTGTRETQYF; cdr3_nt: TGTGCCATCAGTGAGTTTACCGGGACTAGGGAGACCCAGTACTTC
j_call: TRBJ2-2; d_call: TRBD2; clone_size: many; v_call: TRBV20-1; cdr3_aa: CSARAWRLAGRNTGELFF; cdr3_nt: TGCAGTGCTAGAGCATGGAGGCTAGCGGGGAGGAACACCGGGGAGCTGTTTTTT
j_call: TRBJ2-5; d_call: .; clone_size: many; v_call: TRBV29-1; cdr3_aa: CSVEEGQETQYF; cdr3_nt: TGCAGCGTTGAGGAGGGGCAAGAGACCCAGTACTTC